The T cell receptor (beta chain) described here comes from a study of blood T cell repertoires in COVID-19. Overall study context: The analysed material was cDNA or gDNA that came from T cells, B-cell-depleted T cells, or PBMCs.

As handled by the study authors: How many nucleated cells were present was estimated from reference gene primer amplification. Method: immunoSEQ multiplex PCR; TCRdb's copy keeps in-frame clones and lacks some. The DNA gave D and trimming, while V, J and clone size come from that table. The table has more than 70,000 clones, 80% seen once. This clone was found once. The sequencing sample was made of peripheral blood. This TCR derives from a woman in her 70s with acute or convalescent COVID-19.

CDR3 in amino acids: CASSQRQGRGQPQHF. The CDR3 coding sequence is TGTGCCAGCAGCCAGAGACAGGGAAGAGGTCAGCCCCAGCATTTT. The chain carries TRBV3-1 (or the pseudogene TRBV3-2) and TRBJ1-5, with 7 bases lining up with TRBD1. The V gene end was trimmed by 3 bases and the J gene end by 6 bases; junction bases not matched to a gene: 8. Per the germline V gene, CDR1 is LGHDT and CDR2 is YNNKEL (reference sequence). CDR3 length equals 15 residues.